Each of the 21 T cell receptor beta chains below was sequenced from the same sample in a study of shared clonotypes between healthy human individuals (dated by TCRdb to about 2020). The library was made by the immunoSEQ multiplex PCR assay. TCRdb obtained this table from immuneACCESS and retained in-frame rearrangements with V and J assigned. These tables miss some clones; where compared with another copy, unresolved V genes account for less than half of the shortfall, and the remainder is unexplained. For this sample the table gives 600,000 to 700,000 clones, of which around three quarters were detected only once. The ten largest clonotypes hold 1.5% to 2% of the sample. What was sequenced was memory CD4+ T cells sorted from blood. The cell subset or site label, as the study defines it: CD45RA-negative fraction. The receptors were gathered from a woman in her 30s in good health.

This clone was counted only a few times. V and J are TRBV2 and TRBJ2-7, with D unresolved. Per germline, CDR1 SNHLY and CDR2 FYNNEI. The CDR3 runs to 13 residues. With 7 bases removed from V and 4 bases from J, the gap between germline ends came to 14 bases. The CDR3 nucleotides are TGTGCCAGCACCCAAGGAGAGGTTTACGAGCAGTACTTC. It yields the protein CASTQGEVYEQYF.

V and J are TRBV2 and TRBJ2-7, with D possibly TRBD2 on 7 matching bases. Germline-derived CDR1 and CDR2 are SNHLY and FYNNEI. Trimming removed 1 base at V and 4 bases at J, with 14 bases between. This CDR3 is 15 amino acids long. The CDR3, as DNA: TGTGCCAGCAGTGAAGGCGGGGGCCTATCATACGAGCAGTACTTC. It specifies CASSEGGGLSYEQYF.

This clone was found a few times. The same CDR3 arises from other DNA sequences in this sample as well. The rearrangement links TRBV2 to TRBJ2-7; D might be TRBD2 (5 bases). The CDR3 has 13 amino acids. The V gene's germline CDR1 is SNHLY and CDR2 FYNNEI. V lost 0 bases and J 6 bases, leaving 9 bases between the germline ends. This CDR3 is CASSEAGDGEQYF. The CDR3 DNA is TGTGCCAGCAGTGAAGCGGGAGACGGCGAGCAGTACTTC.

The V call is TRBV11-3, the J call TRBJ2-3; D is ambiguous. Trimming stripped 5 bases from V and 1 base from J, with 13 bases between. The CDR3 spans 15 residues. From germline, CDR1 is SGHNT and CDR2 YENEEA. This CDR3 is CASSDPMDGTDTQYF. CDR3 nucleotides: TGTGCCAGCAGCGACCCCATGGACGGCACAGATACGCAGTATTTT.

V usage is TRBV15 and J usage is TRBJ1-4, with D possibly being TRBD1 (5 bases). V shed 5 bases and J shed 4 bases, with 17 bases lying between them. The CDR3 is 16 amino acids. In germline, CDR1 is LNHNV, CDR2 YYDKDF (reference sequence). CDR3 nucleotides: TGTGCCACCAGCGGCCACCGGGACGGAGATAATGAAAAACTGTTTTTT. As protein: CATSGHRDGDNEKLFF.

The genes are TRBV7-9 and TRBJ2-5; the match to TRBD2 covers 8 bases. The CDR3 consists of 13 residues. In germline, CDR1 is SEHNR, CDR2 FQNEAQ (reference sequence). V shed 5 bases, J shed 4 bases, and the junction held 3 bases outside the gene matches. This CDR3 is CASSLGLGETQYF. CDR3 DNA sequence: TGTGCCAGCAGCCTGGGACTAGGAGAGACCCAGTACTTC.

This clone was seen a few times. The rearrangement joins TRBV11-2 to TRBJ2-5, with TRBD1 matching 11 bases. The CDR3 runs 13 residues. Trimming at V came to 5 bases and at J to 9 bases, leaving 5 bases not matched to a gene. Germline V gene sequence: CDR1 SGHAT, CDR2 FQNNGV. The CDR3 loop reads CASSPGQGAAQYF. In nucleotides, the CDR3 is TGTGCCAGCAGCCCCGGACAGGGGGCGGCCCAGTACTTC. The full variable domain, completed using reference TRBV11-2 and TRBJ2-5, is EAGVAQSPRYKIIEKRQSVAFWCNPISGHATLYWYQQILGQGPKLLIQFQNNGVVDDSQLPKDRFSAERLKGVDSTLKIQPAKLEDSAVYLCASSPGQGAAQYFGPGTRLLVL.

This clone was counted at least ten times. V and J are TRBV5-1 and TRBJ2-1; 13 positions agree with TRBD2. CDR1 SGHRS and CDR2 YFSETQ come from the germline V gene. Trimming at V came to 1 base and at J to 7 bases, leaving 8 bases not matched to a gene. The CDR3 is 17 amino acids. The CDR3 loop reads CASSLTSGRASRNEQFF. The CDR3 DNA follows: TGCGCCAGCAGCTTGACTAGCGGGAGGGCCTCTAGGAATGAGCAGTTCTTC.

The genes are TRBV5-1 and TRBJ2-7; D not resolved. Germline-derived CDR1 and CDR2 are SGHRS and YFSETQ. The CDR3 spans 13 residues. Trimming removed 0 bases from V and 4 bases from J, with 8 bases in between. The CDR3 sequence: CASSLDRSYEQYF. CDR3 nucleotides: TGCGCCAGCAGCTTGGACCGCAGTTACGAGCAGTACTTC.

The chain uses TRBV5-4 and TRBJ2-5; 14 nucleotides line up with TRBD2. The length of the CDR3 is 16 residues. Trimming removed 4 bases from V and 5 bases from J; junction bases left unmatched: 7. Germline lookup yields CDR1 SGHNT and CDR2 YYREEE (reference sequence). The CDR3 region is CASSPGLAGVVETQYF. The CDR3 DNA reads TGTGCCAGCAGCCCGGGACTAGCGGGAGTGGTGGAGACCCAGTACTTC.

The chain recombines TRBV6-6 with TRBJ1-2, with 8 bases that match TRBD1. The trim removed 8 bases at V and 2 bases at J, leaving 4 bases unmatched. CDR1 and CDR2 from the germline V gene are MNHNY and SVGAGI (reference sequence). The CDR3 is 13 residues long. CDR3 sequence: CASRQGQNYGYTF. CDR3 coding DNA: TGTGCCAGCCGACAGGGGCAAAACTATGGCTACACCTTC.

The chain carries TRBV19 and TRBJ1-2; D not certain. This CDR3 has 15 amino acids. In germline, CDR1 is LNHDA, CDR2 SQIVND (reference sequence). Trimming left V 0 bases short and J 4 bases short, with 12 bases between. The DNA for the CDR3 is TGTGCCAGTAGTATAGATCTAAGCCAGAGCTATGGCTACACCTTC. Translated: CASSIDLSQSYGYTF.

This chain joins TRBV6-5 and TRBJ2-1, with 7 bases lining up with TRBD2. From germline, CDR1 is MNHEY and CDR2 SVGAGI. The CDR3 extends over 15 amino acids. Germline trimming cut 0 bases from V and 3 bases from J; bases unmatched to any gene: 2. The CDR3 nucleotides are TGTGCCAGCAGTTACTCGGCGGGAGTCTACAATGAGCAGTTCTTC. Its protein product is CASSYSAGVYNEQFF.

The V call is TRBV5-1, the J call TRBJ2-2; no firm D call. The V gene lost 7 bases and the J gene lost 2 bases, with 12 bases spanning the gap. This CDR3 is 14 amino acids long. The germline CDR1 and CDR2 sequences are SGHRS and YFSETQ. DNA for the CDR3: TGCGCCAGCCACTATTTGAAAAACACCGGGGAGCTGTTTTTT. Its translation is CASHYLKNTGELFF.

The chain employs TRBV29-1 and TRBJ2-7, with 7 positions matching TRBD2. Germline values: CDR1 SQVTM, CDR2 ANQGSEA. Trimming cost V 3 bases and J 7 bases; bases outside gene matches: 12. The CDR3 loop spans 14 amino acids. The CDR3 reads CSVEREIGDQEQYF. The CDR3 DNA reads TGCAGCGTTGAGCGGGAGATCGGGGACCAAGAGCAGTACTTC.

The chain couples TRBV27 to TRBJ2-5; 8 bases map to TRBD2. Germline V gives CDR1 MNHEY, CDR2 SMNVEV (reference sequence). V trimming: 4 bases; J trimming: 3 bases; junction bases outside the gene matches: 7. This CDR3 has 15 amino acids. CDR3 sequence reads: CASSWTLADKETQYF. Written as DNA, the CDR3 is TGTGCCAGCAGTTGGACACTAGCGGATAAAGAGACCCAGTACTTC.

This clone has just a few counts. The chain is built from TRBV28 and TRBJ2-7; D uncertain. Germline CDR1 MDHEN, CDR2 SYDVKM. The V end lost 7 bases, the J end lost 0 bases, and 13 bases lay between the germline ends. This CDR3 has 14 residues. The CDR3 DNA reads as TGTGCCAGCATGGGCCCTTCGGGCTCCTACGAGCAGTACTTC. Protein: CASMGPSGSYEQYF.

Note on this clone: Other DNA variants within this sample encode the same CDR3. CDR3 residues: CASSGTANYGYTF. For the CDR3, the DNA is TGTGCCAGCAGTGGGACTGCTAACTATGGCTACACCTTC. The chain combines TRBV2 with TRBJ1-2; D ambiguous. This CDR3 is built from 13 residues. Germline CDR1 SNHLY, CDR2 FYNNEI. V was trimmed by 4 bases and J by 0 bases, leaving 6 bases between them.

The V call is TRBV21-1, the J call TRBJ2-3; no DNA check was done on the table's D call, TRBD2. TRBV21-1 is reported as a pseudogene. The CDR3 extends over 18 amino acids. The CDR3 DNA reads as TGTGCCAGCAGCGACTCGGGACTAGCGGGAGTGCGGACAGATACGCAGTATTTT. Protein sequence: CASSDSGLAGVRTDTQYF.

Only a few counts were recorded for this clone. Within the sample, other DNA sequences also encode this same CDR3. The chain joins TRBV6-5 to TRBJ2-2; 7 positions match TRBD2. Unmatched junction bases numbered 1, after V lost 6 bases and J lost 0 bases. There are 14 residues in the CDR3. Per the germline V gene, CDR1 is MNHEY and CDR2 is SVGAGI. The CDR3 sequence is CASSREANTGELFF. The CDR3, as DNA: TGTGCCAGCAGCCGGGAGGCGAACACCGGGGAGCTGTTTTTT.

The chain links TRBV11-2 to TRBJ2-7; TRBD2 agrees at 10 bases. This CDR3 comprises 15 residues. Germline V gene data show CDR1 as SGHAT and CDR2 as FQNNGV. V was clipped by 6 bases and J by 1 base; unmatched bases: 6. CDR3 nucleotide sequence: TGTGCCAGCAGTTTCGGGACTAGCGTATCCTACGAGCAGTACTTC. Residues: CASSFGTSVSYEQYF.